The next 17 T cell receptor beta chains were all read from a single sample in a study of shared clonotypes between healthy human individuals. The assay was immunoSEQ multiplex PCR, and TCRdb's table has in-frame clones only and misses some. The sample holds roughly 2.2 million clones, roughly 90% seen once. Sequenced input: naive CD4+ T cells from PBMCs. Sample subset: CD45RA+ positively selected. These receptors were collected from a man aged 18-30 years in good health. Some clones in this sample may be carry-over from other donors' samples.

The rearrangement links TRBV19 to TRBJ2-7, with D possibly TRBD1 on 6 matching bases. Germline V lookup: CDR1 LNHDA, CDR2 SQIVND (reference sequence). Trimming took 6 bases from V and 2 from J, leaving 11 bases between them. This CDR3 is built from 13 residues. DNA for the CDR3: TGTGCCAGTAGGCACGACAGGCCCTACGAGCAGTACTTC. It codes for CASRHDRPYEQYF. Full variable domain (remainder filled in from reference TRBV19 and TRBJ2-7): DGGITQSPKYLFRKEGQNVTLSCEQNLNHDAMYWYRQDPGQGLRLIYYSQIVNDFQKGDIAEGYSVSREKKESFPLTVTSAQKNPTAFYLCASRHDRPYEQYFGPGTRLTVT.

V is TRBV28 and J is TRBJ2-1; 7 nucleotides match TRBD2. Germline V gene lookup returns CDR1 MDHEN and CDR2 SYDVKM. The CDR3 is 17 amino acids. The trim removed 5 bases at V and 4 bases at J, leaving 14 bases unmatched. CDR3 nucleotides: TGTGCCAGCAGTGGGGCAACCGGGAGGTACCCTTACAATGAGCAGTTCTTC. Translating it yields CASSGATGRYPYNEQFF. The full variable domain, completed using reference TRBV28 and TRBJ2-1, is DVKVTQSSRYLVKRTGEKVFLECVQDMDHENMFWYRQDPGLGLRLIYFSYDVKMKEKGDIPEGYSVSREKKERFSLILESASTNQTSMYLCASSGATGRYPYNEQFFGPGTRLTVL.

The CDR3 reads CASSIDRLAGADTQYF. Here the CDR3 DNA reads TGTGCCAGTAGTATAGACCGACTAGCGGGTGCAGATACGCAGTATTTT. V is TRBV19 and J is TRBJ2-3, with 10 bases that match TRBD2. With 0 bases clipped from V and 4 bases from J, the junction kept 4 bases outside the gene matches. The CDR3 has 16 amino acids. Germline CDR1 reads LNHDA; CDR2 reads SQIVND (reference sequence). The complete variable domain, with remaining parts taken from reference TRBV19 and TRBJ2-3, reads DGGITQSPKYLFRKEGQNVTLSCEQNLNHDAMYWYRQDPGQGLRLIYYSQIVNDFQKGDIAEGYSVSREKKESFPLTVTSAQKNPTAFYLCASSIDRLAGADTQYFGPGTRLTVL.

The chain carries TRBV27 and TRBJ1-2, with 12 bases fitting TRBD1. CDR3 size: 17 residues. V was pared by 6 bases and J by 2 bases, with 10 bases of the junction left unmatched. Germline loops: CDR1 MNHEY, CDR2 SMNVEV (reference sequence). The CDR3: CASSRAGTGGENYGYTF. Written as DNA, the CDR3 is TGTGCCAGCAGCCGAGCCGGGACAGGGGGCGAGAACTATGGCTACACCTTC.

This chain links TRBV18 with TRBJ2-5; 8 bases match TRBD1. CDR1 is KGHSH and CDR2 is LQKENI in the germline V gene. CDR3 size: 17 residues. The junction had 13 bases not matched to a gene; V was cut back by 3 bases and J by 4 bases. The CDR3 spells CASSPRDRGVGGETQYF. CDR3 DNA sequence: TGTGCCAGCTCACCGCGCGACAGGGGAGTTGGTGGAGAGACCCAGTACTTC.

This clone was observed a few times. The V and J genes are TRBV6-5 and TRBJ1-5; unclear D gene. The V gene lost 7 bases and the J gene lost 4 bases, with 11 bases spanning the gap. The CDR3 is 13 amino acids. The germline gives CDR1 MNHEY, CDR2 SVGAGI. The CDR3 DNA reads TGTGCCAGCACCCCCAGGCGGAATCAGCCCCAGCATTTT. Translated, it gives CASTPRRNQPQHF.

The chain joins TRBV6-5 to TRBJ1-2; 8 nucleotides align to TRBD1. CDR1 and CDR2 (germline): MNHEY, SVGAGI. The CDR3 has 13 amino acids. Trimming removed 2 bases from V and 8 bases from J; junction bases left unmatched: 4. CDR3 DNA: TGTGCCAGCAGTTACGGACAGGGTGAGGGCTACACCTTC. It translates to CASSYGQGEGYTF.

The table lists this clone with a count of one. The chain recombines TRBV27 with TRBJ2-5, with D perhaps matching TRBD1 (6 bases). The CDR3 consists of 16 residues. Trimming removed 7 bases at V and 5 bases at J, with 23 bases between. Germline CDR1 reads MNHEY; CDR2 reads SMNVEV (reference sequence). This CDR3 is CASNQNRGQGLETQYF. The CDR3 coding sequence is TGTGCCAGCAACCAAAACCGGGGCCAGGGGTTGGAGACCCAGTACTTC.

The rearrangement links TRBV7-9 to TRBJ1-1; D may be TRBD1 (5 bases). V lost 5 bases and J lost 1, with 11 bases in between. The CDR3 has 14 residues. CDR1 is SEHNR and CDR2 is FQNEAQ in the germline V gene (reference sequence). In DNA form, the CDR3 reads TGTGCCAGCAGCCCCAGGGAGGAGAACACTGAAGCTTTCTTT. It yields the protein CASSPREENTEAFF. The full variable domain, in which reference TRBV7-9 and TRBJ1-1 provide the parts outside the CDR3, is DTGVSQNPRHKITKRGQNVTFRCDPISEHNRLYWYRQTLGQGPEFLTYFQNEAQLEKSRLLSDRFSAERPKGSFSTLEIQRTEQGDSAMYLCASSPREENTEAFFGQGTRLTVV.

The chain links TRBV5-5 to TRBJ1-1, with a weak D call TRBD1 (5 bases). The CDR3 sequence is 14 residues long. The V gene's germline CDR1 is SGHKS and CDR2 YYEKEE (reference sequence). Trimming left V 0 bases short and J 2 bases short, with 8 bases between. The CDR3 DNA reads as TGTGCCAGCAGCTTGGGGACAAAAAACACTGAAGCTTTCTTT. Its translation: CASSLGTKNTEAFF.

This chain joins TRBV9 and TRBJ2-1; tentative D call: TRBD2 (5 bases). V lost 0 bases, J lost 4 bases, and 11 bases lay in between. Germline V gene sequence: CDR1 SGDLS, CDR2 YYNGEE. The CDR3 is 15 amino acids. CDR3 coding DNA: TGTGCCAGCAGCGTAGGGAACGGGAATTACAATGAGCAGTTCTTC. Protein product: CASSVGNGNYNEQFF. Full variable domain (outside the CDR3, taken from reference TRBV9 and TRBJ2-1): DSGVTQTPKHLITATGQRVTLRCSPRSGDLSVYWYQQSLDQGLQFLIQYYNGEERAKGNILERFSAQQFPDLHSELNLSSLELGDSALYFCASSVGNGNYNEQFFGPGTRLTVL.

The chain carries TRBV7-3 and TRBJ1-5; D remains unclear. CDR3 length equals 12 residues. Trimming shortened V by 5 bases and J by 6 bases, and 8 bases separated the two germline ends. Looked up from germline, CDR1 is SGHTA and CDR2 is FQGTGA. The CDR3 DNA reads as TGTGCCAGCAGCCAACCGGGTCAGCCCCAGCATTTT. It codes for CASSQPGQPQHF.

The chain has TRBV28 and TRBJ2-3; a possible D gene is TRBD2 (6 bases). CDR3 size: 19 residues. Germline V gene data show CDR1 as MDHEN and CDR2 as SYDVKM. V was trimmed by 1 base and J by 5 bases, leaving 25 bases between them. The CDR3 protein is CASSLSPPAKRVGIDTQYF. The CDR3 nucleotides read TGTGCCAGCAGTTTATCCCCCCCCGCCAAGCGGGTGGGGATAGATACGCAGTATTTT.

In its sample, this clone was seen a few times. CDR3 coding DNA: TGCGCCAGCAGCTTCCAGGGGGAGCTGTTTTTT. Its translation: CASSFQGELFF. The rearrangement links TRBV5-1 to TRBJ2-2; no definite D call. The CDR3 is made up of 11 amino acids. The germline V gene encodes CDR1 SGHRS and CDR2 YFSETQ. The germline V and J ends were trimmed by 2 bases and 8 bases, with 4 bases remaining between them. The whole variable domain, filled in from reference TRBV5-1 and TRBJ2-2, reads KAGVTQTPRYLIKTRGQQVTLSCSPISGHRSVSWYQQTPGQGLQFLFEYFSETQRNKGNFPGRFSGRQFSNSRSEMNVSTLELGDSALYLCASSFQGELFFGEGSRLTVL.

The chain couples TRBV11-2 to TRBJ1-1; TRBD1 aligns across 8 bases. The trim removed 3 bases at V and 1 base at J, leaving 7 bases unmatched. Germline V gives CDR1 SGHAT, CDR2 FQNNGV. The CDR3 spans 16 residues. The CDR3 spells CASSLTWTGQNTEAFF. The CDR3 DNA follows: TGTGCCAGCAGCTTGACCTGGACAGGGCAGAACACTGAAGCTTTCTTT. The full variable domain, rest sourced from reference TRBV11-2 and TRBJ1-1, is EAGVAQSPRYKIIEKRQSVAFWCNPISGHATLYWYQQILGQGPKLLIQFQNNGVVDDSQLPKDRFSAERLKGVDSTLKIQPAKLEDSAVYLCASSLTWTGQNTEAFFGQGTRLTVV.

The chain employs TRBV30 and TRBJ1-1, with D perhaps matching TRBD1 (5 bases). The length of the CDR3 is 14 residues. V lost 3 bases, J lost 5 bases, and 16 bases lay in between. Germline V gene lookup returns CDR1 GTSNPN and CDR2 SVGIG (reference sequence). The DNA for the CDR3 is TGTGCCTGGAGGAGGGGACTCCCCGGGACTGAAGCTTTCTTT. This translates into CAWRRGLPGTEAFF.

The chain has TRBV28 and TRBJ2-7; 7 bases align to TRBD1. This CDR3 region has 14 residues. Per the germline V gene, CDR1 is MDHEN and CDR2 is SYDVKM. J gave up 1 base and V 7 bases, and 7 bases lay outside the gene matches. The CDR3, as DNA: TGTGCCAGCAACGACAGGGCCAAATCCTACGAGCAGTACTTC. It translates to CASNDRAKSYEQYF. Looking up the rest from reference TRBV28 and TRBJ2-7 gives the full variable domain: DVKVTQSSRYLVKRTGEKVFLECVQDMDHENMFWYRQDPGLGLRLIYFSYDVKMKEKGDIPEGYSVSREKKERFSLILESASTNQTSMYLCASNDRAKSYEQYFGPGTRLTVT.